The clone carrying this T cell receptor (beta chain) came up many times. There were TCR beta CDR3 regions amplified from RNA transcripts. An initial round of RT-PCR targeting the TCR CDR3 relied on the HTBI primer set. Each CDR3 protein gets one entry after TCRdb re-called the multiplex PCR reads with MiXCR. The data hold 160,000 or so distinct CDR3 sequences, with 9.4% observed a single time. The data derive from a study of T cells in Graves' hyperthyroidism and ophthalmopathy. On the basis of clinical symptoms, serum thyroxine and TRAb, thyroid ultrasound and orbital computed tomography, diagnoses were made. Drawn at first hyperthyroidism diagnosis, the blood sample preceded any ophthalmopathy symptoms. The authors took PBMCs from about 9.5 ml fresh peripheral blood. V was trimmed by 1 base and J by 4 bases, leaving 7 bases between them. Germline lookup yields CDR1 GTSNPN and CDR2 SVGIG (reference sequence). This CDR3 is 12 amino acids long.

The rearrangement links TRBV30 to TRBJ1-1, with D possibly matching TRBD1 (5 bases). Sequencing was performed on blood. The TCR sequence derives from a young woman with Graves' hyperthyroidism that later progressed to Graves' ophthalmopathy. The CDR3 DNA follows: TGTGCCTGGAGTGCTGGGGCCACTGAAGCTTTCTTT. This gives the protein CAWSAGATEAFF.